Each of the 9 T cell receptor beta chains below was sequenced from the same sample in a study of blood T cell repertoires in COVID-19. Only in-frame clones appear in the TCRdb table, and some are missing; sequencing was by immunoSEQ multiplex PCR. The repertoire consists of tens of thousands of clones, with around 90% occurring once and the leading ten covering 0.77%. Material: peripheral blood. These receptors were obtained from an elderly woman with acute or convalescent COVID-19.

As concerns this clone: Other nucleotide sequences in the sample specify the same CDR3. The genes are TRBV3-1 (or the pseudogene TRBV3-2) and TRBJ2-5; 8 bases agree with TRBD1. Germline CDR1 LGHDT, CDR2 YNNKEL (reference sequence). J lost 5 bases, V lost 3 bases, and 2 bases had no gene match. The CDR3 consists of 13 residues. The CDR3 loop reads CASSHNRGETQYF. Written as DNA, the CDR3 is TGTGCCAGCAGCCACAACAGGGGGGAGACCCAGTACTTC.

The V call is TRBV6-1, the J call TRBJ2-6, with TRBD1 matching over 11 bases. The germline V gene has CDR1 MNHNS and CDR2 SASEGT. V shed 2 bases and J 1 base; nucleotides not matched to a gene: 16. The CDR3 sequence is 22 residues long. The CDR3 is CASSENAPGQGALKSGANVLTF. The CDR3 bases are TGTGCCAGCAGTGAAAATGCCCCTGGACAGGGGGCGTTAAAATCTGGGGCCAACGTCCTGACTTTC.

CDR3 in DNA: TGTGCCAGCTCACCACCGTATCCCTCTGGAAACACCATATATTTT. Translation gives CASSPPYPSGNTIYF. The rearrangement uses TRBV18 and TRBJ1-3; D unclear. Germline V CDR1 and CDR2: KGHSH, LQKENI. V lost 0 bases and J lost 0, with 6 bases in between. The CDR3 consists of 15 residues.

The chain has TRBV6-6 and TRBJ2-6; 7 positions match TRBD1. The germline CDR1 and CDR2 sequences are MNHNY and SVGAGI (reference sequence). Trimming cost V 5 bases and J 2 bases; bases outside gene matches: 12. There are 18 residues in the CDR3. The CDR3 nucleotides are TGTGCCAGCAGTCATTGGGGACAGCGGAAGGCTGGGGCCAACGTCCTGACTTTC. It encodes CASSHWGQRKAGANVLTF.

This clone was counted once. The chain carries TRBV5-4 and TRBJ1-2; perhaps TRBD1 as D (6 bases). The CDR3 loop spans 15 amino acids. Trimming cost V 2 bases and J 2 bases, with 13 bases left between them. The germline V gene encodes CDR1 SGHNT and CDR2 YYREEE (reference sequence). CDR3 sequence reads: CASSFGYQGNYGYTF. In nucleotides, the CDR3 is TGTGCCAGCAGCTTTGGTTATCAGGGGAACTATGGCTACACCTTC.

A single count supports this clone. V usage is TRBV7-2 and J usage is TRBJ1-1; TRBD1 is a possible D gene (5 bases). The CDR3 is 13 amino acids. Deletions cut 0 bases from V and 7 bases from J, with 9 bases between. Germline-derived CDR1 and CDR2 are SGHTA and FQGNSA. The CDR3 spells CASSLAGRGEAFF. The CDR3 region has the DNA TGTGCCAGCAGCTTAGCGGGGAGGGGTGAAGCTTTCTTT.

This clone was found a few times. The chain uses TRBV20-1 and TRBJ2-3, with 7 bases identical to TRBD2. Germline V gives CDR1 DFQATT, CDR2 SNEGSKA (reference sequence). The CDR3 extends over 11 amino acids. CDR3 protein: CRGGLGDTQYF. The CDR3, as DNA: TGCAGGGGGGGGTTGGGAGATACGCAGTATTTT.

The V and J genes are TRBV5-4 and TRBJ2-2, with D unresolved. With 1 base removed from V and 1 base from J, the gap between germline ends came to 5 bases. This CDR3 has 14 residues. Germline values: CDR1 SGHNT, CDR2 YYREEE (reference sequence). DNA for the CDR3: TGTGCCAGCAGCTTGACGGGGAACACCGGGGAGCTGTTTTTT. It codes for CASSLTGNTGELFF.

This clone was observed once. V and J are TRBV11-3 and TRBJ2-3; 7 bases agree with TRBD2. V shed 4 bases and J 1 base; nucleotides not matched to a gene: 5. The V gene's germline CDR1 is SGHNT and CDR2 YENEEA. CDR3 length: 15 amino acids. CDR3 loop: CASSSGLVGTDTQYF. For the CDR3, the DNA is TGTGCCAGCAGCTCCGGACTAGTCGGCACAGATACGCAGTATTTT.